A single sample gave rise to the 14 T cell receptor beta chains below, sequenced in a study of read filtering for tumor transcriptome and immune sequencing. The library was built from 400 to 500 ng RNA with molecular barcoded adaptors for alpha/delta and beta/gamma chains. One entry per CDR3 protein results from TCRdb running MiXCR on the reads. The sample has around 130,000 distinct CDR3 sequences, approximately 13% seen once. Input material: a population of CD138-negative cells sorted from bone marrow. These receptors were taken from a donor over 35 with multiple myeloma.

About this clonotype: It may be a read error: a sequence one base away is much more abundant. The CDR3 bases are TGTGCCAGCAGCTTAATCGTCGGGGTGAACACCGGGGGGCTGTTTTTT. Protein product: CASSLIVGVNTGGLFF. V gene TRBV7-6 combines with J gene TRBJ2-2; tentative D call: TRBD2 (6 bases). The CDR3 covers 16 residues. Looked up from germline, CDR1 is SGHVS and CDR2 is FNYEAQ.

With respect to this clonotype: This may stem from a read error, because a much larger clone lies one nucleotide away. Lacking the conserved final phenylalanine or tryptophan, this CDR3 likely reflects a read error. The chain carries TRBV20-1 and TRBJ1-6, with TRBD1 as a possible D gene (5 bases). The J call may be mistaken, given a closer DNA end match to TRBJ1-1. The CDR3 runs 13 residues. In germline, CDR1 is DFQATT, CDR2 SNEGSKA (reference sequence). CDR3 region: CSARGIGGTEAFL. The DNA of the CDR3 is TGCAGTGCTAGGGGTATCGGGGGGACTGAAGCTTTCTTA.

This clonotype has a count of ten or more. The chain couples TRBV7-9 to TRBJ2-3; perhaps TRBD1 as D (6 bases). V shed 4 bases and J shed 2 bases, with 13 bases lying between them. Per germline, CDR1 SEHNR and CDR2 FQNEAQ (reference sequence). This CDR3 is 15 amino acids long. This CDR3 reads CASSSFRDTTDTQYF. The DNA for the CDR3 is TGTGCCAGCAGCTCTTTCCGGGACACCACAGATACGCAGTATTTT.

This clonotype was seen only a few times. V gene TRBV20-1 combines with J gene TRBJ2-5; maybe TRBD2 (5 bases). Trimming cost V 6 bases and J 10 bases, with 18 bases left between them. This CDR3 has 12 residues. Germline CDR1 is DFQATT and CDR2 is SNEGSKA (reference sequence). DNA for the CDR3: TGCAGTGCCCCCCGGCGCTTCGGGGACCAGTACTTC. This codes for CSAPRRFGDQYF.

As for this clonotype: Given a far larger clone just one base away, this is likely a sequencing read error. This chain uses TRBV5-5 with TRBJ2-1; 9 positions agree with TRBD1. This CDR3 has 14 amino acids. Germline trimming cut 5 bases from V and 6 bases from J; bases unmatched to any gene: 6. Per germline, CDR1 SGHKS and CDR2 YYEKEE (reference sequence). The CDR3: CASRGQGSGNEQFF. CDR3 DNA sequence: TGTGCCAGCAGAGGACAGGGGAGCGGCAATGAGCAGTTCTTC.

The table lists this clonotype with many counts. The chain links TRBV20-1 to TRBJ1-5; D not certain. The V end lost 1 base, the J end lost 4 bases, and 8 bases lay between the germline ends. There are 13 residues in the CDR3. Germline assignment: CDR1 DFQATT and CDR2 SNEGSKA (reference sequence). This CDR3 reads CSARVAGNQPQHF. The DNA for the CDR3 is TGCAGTGCTAGAGTGGCGGGAAATCAGCCCCAGCATTTT.

This clonotype appeared many times. The J gene is TRBJ2-3, the V gene TRBV29-1, with TRBD1 matching 7 bases. The junction had 11 bases not matched to a gene; V was cut back by 5 bases and J by 3 bases. Germline CDR1 reads SQVTM; CDR2 reads ANQGSEA. CDR3 length equals 15 residues. The CDR3 region has the DNA TGCAGCGTTCTAAGGACAGGCGTCGGGACAGATACGCAGTATTTT. This gives the protein CSVLRTGVGTDTQYF.

As regards this clonotype: This may arise from a read error, as a much more abundant clone is one base away. The V call is TRBV5-1, the J call TRBJ2-7; 7 bases are shared with TRBD1. The V gene's germline CDR1 is SGHRS and CDR2 YFSETQ. The length of the CDR3 is 15 residues. Losses at the gene ends were 3 bases for V and 3 bases for J; bases not matched to a gene: 9. CDR3 coding DNA: TGCGCCAGCAGCTCGTGGACAGGTGAGAACTACGAGCAGTACTTC. Amino acids: CASSSWTGENYEQYF.

At least ten counts were recorded for this clonotype. The chain is built from TRBV6-2 or TRBV6-3 and TRBJ1-1; D perhaps matches TRBD1 (5 bases). Between the trimmed V and J ends, which lost 2 bases and 3 bases, there was a span of 25 bases. The germline V gene has CDR1 MNHEY and CDR2 SVGEGT. This CDR3 has 19 amino acids. CDR3 residues: CASSYPRDGGTAIHTEAFF. In nucleotides, the CDR3 is TGTGCCAGCAGTTACCCCCGTGACGGGGGAACCGCCATCCACACTGAAGCTTTCTTT.

Comment on this clonotype: Being one base from a much bigger clone, this may be a read error. The V and J genes are TRBV20-1 and TRBJ2-2; D is possibly TRBD2 (5 bases). CDR1 DFQATT and CDR2 SNEGSKA come from the germline V gene (reference sequence). CDR3 size: 13 residues. Here the CDR3 reads CSGREQLAGELFF. CDR3 bases: TGCAGTGGTAGAGAACAACTAGCCGGGGAGCTGTTTTTT.

This chain connects TRBV7-9 to TRBJ2-2; D uncertain. The CDR3 has 16 residues. V was shortened by 0 bases and J by 6 bases, with 14 bases between the two germline ends. In germline, CDR1 is SEHNR, CDR2 FQNEAQ (reference sequence). CDR3 amino acids: CASSLAVGQSSGELFF. The CDR3 bases are TGTGCCAGCAGCTTAGCGGTCGGGCAAAGCTCCGGGGAGCTGTTTTTT.

This clonotype has ten or more counts. The rearrangement joins TRBV2 to TRBJ2-1, with 8 bases that match TRBD2. Trimming removed 2 bases from V and 5 bases from J; junction bases left unmatched: 11. The CDR3 spans 17 residues. The V gene's germline CDR1 is SNHLY and CDR2 FYNNEI. CDR3 region: CASSETGPGSGNNEQFF. The DNA of the CDR3 is TGTGCCAGCAGTGAAACGGGGCCAGGTAGCGGGAACAATGAGCAGTTCTTC.

This clonotype was observed many times. V and J are TRBV5-1 and TRBJ2-5; D ambiguous. V was clipped by 0 bases and J by 6 bases, with 9 bases between them. The CDR3 covers 13 residues. In germline, CDR1 is SGHRS, CDR2 YFSETQ. In DNA, the CDR3 is TGCGCCAGCAGCTTGGCCGAAATTAAGACCCAGTACTTC. This encodes CASSLAEIKTQYF.

Many counts were recorded for this clonotype. The chain employs TRBV7-6 and TRBJ1-6, with a tentative D call TRBD1 (6 bases). Trimming took off 2 bases at V and 8 bases at J, with 22 bases between the two ends. CDR1 and CDR2 (germline): SGHVS, FNYEAQ. CDR3 length: 18 amino acids. The CDR3 here is CASSLQPITGSQDSPLHF. The CDR3 DNA reads TGTGCCAGCAGCTTACAGCCCATAACAGGGTCTCAGGATTCACCCCTCCACTTT.